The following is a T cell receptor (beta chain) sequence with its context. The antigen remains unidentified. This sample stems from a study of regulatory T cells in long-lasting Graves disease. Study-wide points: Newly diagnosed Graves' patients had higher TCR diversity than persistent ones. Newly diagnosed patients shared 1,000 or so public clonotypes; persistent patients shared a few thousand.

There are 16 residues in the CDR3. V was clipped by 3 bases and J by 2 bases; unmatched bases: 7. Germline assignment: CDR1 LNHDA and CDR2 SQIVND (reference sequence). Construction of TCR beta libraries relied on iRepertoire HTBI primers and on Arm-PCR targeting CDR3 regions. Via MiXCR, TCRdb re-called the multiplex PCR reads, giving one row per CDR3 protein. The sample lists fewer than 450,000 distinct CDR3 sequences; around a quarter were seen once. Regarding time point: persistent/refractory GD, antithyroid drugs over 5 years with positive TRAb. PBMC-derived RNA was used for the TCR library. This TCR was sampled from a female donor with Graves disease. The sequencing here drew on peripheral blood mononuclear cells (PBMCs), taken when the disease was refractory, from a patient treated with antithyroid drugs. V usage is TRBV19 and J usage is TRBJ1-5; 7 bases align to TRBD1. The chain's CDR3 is CASSILGDRRNQPQHF. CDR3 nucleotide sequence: TGTGCCAGTAGTATTCTTGGGGACAGACGCAATCAGCCCCAGCATTTT.